What follows are 21 T cell receptor beta chains derived from one specimen sequenced in a study of T cell clonotyping in hematopoietic cell transplantation (dated by TCRdb to 2020 to 2022). What the time point label conveys for this sample: 100 days after allo-HCT. Receptor libraries were prepared by the immunoSEQ multiplex PCR assay. The immuneACCESS repertoire file appears here via TCRdb, limited to in-frame rearrangements. These files lack a portion of the clones; in checked studies, under half of the deficit traces to unresolved V genes, and the cause of the others is not known. In all, the sample holds some 8,800 clones, and over 85% of those were seen once. Of the sample, around 5.7% falls within the top ten clones. The sample consisted of PBMCs, taken 100 days after allogeneic stem cell transplant. The receptors originated from a male patient in his 50s who had an allogeneic stem cell transplant from a related donor, so T cells may come from the graft donor. Some clones in this sample may be carry-over from other donors' samples.

This clone was recorded once. The chain carries TRBV30 and TRBJ2-7; TRBD2 aligns across 9 bases. Germline CDR1 reads GTSNPN; CDR2 reads SVGIG (reference sequence). The ends lost 6 bases at V and 12 bases at J; junction bases unmatched: 12. The CDR3 covers 12 residues. CDR3 bases: TGTGCCTGCAACCGCGGGGGGGCGTCGGGGTACTTC. Translating it yields CACNRGGASGYF.

The V call is TRBV7-2, the J call TRBJ1-4, with D possibly TRBD1 on 6 matching bases. Germline loops: CDR1 SGHTA, CDR2 FQGNSA. The CDR3 is 14 residues long. The germline V and J ends were trimmed by 5 bases and 6 bases, with 13 bases remaining between them. The CDR3 DNA sequence: TGTGCCAGCAGCCCCGGGACAAATCATGAAAAACTGTTTTTT. Amino acid sequence: CASSPGTNHEKLFF.

The chain links TRBV13 to TRBJ1-3, with D perhaps TRBD1 (6 bases). V was pared by 4 bases and J by 4 bases, with 11 bases between. The CDR3 contains 14 residues. Germline V gene lookup returns CDR1 PRHDT and CDR2 FYEKMQ (reference sequence). CDR3 amino acids: CASSSTGSGNTIYF. Here the CDR3 DNA reads TGTGCCAGCAGCTCCACAGGGTCCGGAAACACCATATATTTT.

The V gene is TRBV29-1, the J gene TRBJ1-2; 7 nucleotides agree with TRBD1. CDR3 size: 13 residues. The germline gives CDR1 SQVTM, CDR2 ANQGSEA. Germline trimming cut 1 base from V and 8 bases from J; bases unmatched to any gene: 7. In DNA, the CDR3 is TGCAGCGTTGAAGGCGGTACAGGGGACGGCTACACCTTC. Translated: CSVEGGTGDGYTF.

The CDR3 loop is CASSYDRNYGYTF. The CDR3 nucleotides are TGTGCCAGCAGCTACGACAGAAACTATGGCTACACCTTC. This sequence joins TRBV7-8 and TRBJ1-2, with a possible D match to TRBD1 (5 bases). The germline V gene has CDR1 SGHVS and CDR2 FQNEAQ. The CDR3 has 13 residues. Trimming shortened V by 4 bases and J by 2 bases, and 8 bases separated the two germline ends.

V and J are TRBV30 and TRBJ2-7; D is uncertain. The germline V gene encodes CDR1 GTSNPN and CDR2 SVGIG (reference sequence). V was pared by 6 bases and J by 5 bases, with 14 bases between. The CDR3 runs to 12 residues. CDR3 DNA sequence: TGTGCCTGCCAAAAGGAGTTCAACGAGCAGTACTTC. Amino acid sequence: CACQKEFNEQYF.

The rearrangement uses TRBV29-1 and TRBJ1-2, with a weak D call TRBD1 (5 bases). Between the trimmed V and J ends, which lost 7 bases and 4 bases, there was a span of 19 bases. This CDR3 has 14 amino acids. From germline, CDR1 is SQVTM and CDR2 ANQGSEA. The CDR3 here is CSATGGIGGYGYTF. The DNA for the CDR3 is TGCAGCGCCACCGGCGGGATCGGGGGCTATGGCTACACCTTC.

This clone was seen once. This chain links TRBV6-5 with TRBJ1-2; no reliable D call. Trimming took 0 bases from V and 4 from J, leaving 12 bases between them. The CDR3 contains 15 residues. In germline, CDR1 is MNHEY, CDR2 SVGAGI. The CDR3 protein is CASSYSGHGSYGYTF. As DNA, the CDR3 is TGTGCCAGCAGTTACTCGGGCCATGGGAGCTATGGCTACACCTTC.

The chain couples TRBV7-8 to TRBJ2-3; 7 bases are a match to TRBD1. CDR1 is SGHVS and CDR2 is FQNEAQ in the germline V gene. V shed 3 bases and J 0 bases; nucleotides not matched to a gene: 6. The CDR3 totals 16 residues. The DNA for the CDR3 is TGTGCCAGCAGCTTGTCGGGGACAGTTAGCACAGATACGCAGTATTTT. Translation: CASSLSGTVSTDTQYF.

V is TRBV2 and J is TRBJ2-7, with D unclear. The CDR3 loop spans 14 amino acids. The ends were cut back, 6 bases at V and 7 bases at J, with 19 bases in the middle. Germline V gene data show CDR1 as SNHLY and CDR2 as FYNNEI. This chain's CDR3 is CASRDRPVYGEQYF. The CDR3 coding sequence is TGTGCCAGCAGGGACCGGCCGGTCTATGGGGAGCAGTACTTC.

This chain uses TRBV2 with TRBJ1-4, with 7 bases that match TRBD1. The CDR3 sequence is 13 residues long. Germline V gene sequence: CDR1 SNHLY, CDR2 FYNNEI. Trimming cost V 6 bases and J 6 bases; bases outside gene matches: 4. CDR3 loop: CASRGGTDEKLFF. The DNA of the CDR3 is TGTGCCAGCAGGGGGGGGACAGATGAAAAACTGTTTTTT.

The chain links TRBV28 to TRBJ1-1; D not certain. The CDR3 runs 13 residues. Germline CDR1 and CDR2: MDHEN and SYDVKM. Between the trimmed V and J ends, which lost 2 bases and 1 base, there was a span of 5 bases. CDR3 coding DNA: TGTGCCAGCAGTTTACCCTGGAACACTGAAGCTTTCTTT. It yields the protein CASSLPWNTEAFF.

This clone was found once. The rearrangement uses TRBV15 and TRBJ1-2; perhaps TRBD1 as D (5 bases). Trimming removed 0 bases at V and 3 bases at J, with 11 bases between. This CDR3 is built from 15 residues. Per germline, CDR1 LNHNV and CDR2 YYDKDF (reference sequence). The CDR3 bases are TGTGCCACCAGCAGAGATAAGGGGACGGACTATGGCTACACCTTC. Protein product: CATSRDKGTDYGYTF.

The V call is TRBV4-3, the J call TRBJ1-2, with no clear D. V gave up 2 bases and J gave up 5 bases, with 15 bases separating them. Germline CDR1 LGHNA, CDR2 YSLEER. There are 15 residues in the CDR3. This CDR3 is CASSQSTGSSYGYTF. The CDR3 nucleotides are TGCGCCAGCAGCCAATCTACCGGGAGCTCATATGGCTACACCTTC.

The V gene is TRBV7-2, the J gene TRBJ1-2; TRBD1 agrees at 7 bases. With V trimmed by 2 bases and J by 8 bases, 11 bases remained unmatched. The CDR3 has 15 amino acids. Looked up from germline, CDR1 is SGHTA and CDR2 is FQGNSA. This CDR3 reads CASSLNRGIQGGYTF. DNA of the CDR3: TGTGCCAGCAGCTTAAATCGAGGGATACAGGGGGGCTACACCTTC.

The chain uses TRBV6-1 and TRBJ1-2; D remains unclear. Trimming stripped 3 bases from V and 8 bases from J, with 22 bases between. Germline values: CDR1 MNHNS, CDR2 SASEGT. CDR3 length: 16 residues. CDR3 nucleotide sequence: TGTGCCAGCAGTGATCTTGCTCGGGCAGGTTCATGGGGCTACACCTTC. Its translation: CASSDLARAGSWGYTF.

This clone is a singleton in its sample. This sequence joins TRBV28 and TRBJ1-1, with D tentatively TRBD1 (5 bases). Trimming shortened V by 2 bases and J by 4 bases, and 11 bases separated the two germline ends. The CDR3 sequence is 14 residues long. From germline, CDR1 is MDHEN and CDR2 SYDVKM. The CDR3 DNA sequence: TGTGCCAGCAGTTTACAGGGCCTGGTCACTGAAGCTTTCTTT. Translated, it gives CASSLQGLVTEAFF.

This chain joins TRBV6-5 and TRBJ1-2; TRBD1 might be the D (6 bases). V gave up 5 bases and J gave up 6 bases, with 13 bases separating them. The CDR3 is 13 amino acids. Germline loops: CDR1 MNHEY, CDR2 SVGAGI. CDR3 DNA sequence: TGTGCCAGCAGTCGGGGGGGGGCGGATGGCTACACCTTC. Protein: CASSRGGADGYTF.

This clone was seen a single time. The genes are TRBV25-1 and TRBJ2-3, with a possible D match to TRBD2 (5 bases). Deletions cut 1 base from V and 5 bases from J, with 22 bases between. Germline values: CDR1 MGHDK, CDR2 SYGVNS. The CDR3 totals 18 residues. As DNA, the CDR3 is TGTGCCAGCAGTGAATGGCCACCTCCCAGCGGAGCTTTAGATACGCAGTATTTT. It codes for CASSEWPPPSGALDTQYF.

This clone was counted once. The gene calls are TRBV4-3 and TRBJ2-3; 9 bases fit TRBD2. Germline CDR1 and CDR2: LGHNA and YSLEER. V shed 4 bases, J shed 4 bases, and the junction held 6 bases outside the gene matches. The CDR3 extends over 15 amino acids. The CDR3 coding sequence is TGCGCCAGCAGCCCCGAGGGGACTAGCCCAGATACGCAGTATTTT. This translates into CASSPEGTSPDTQYF.

The chain has TRBV28 and TRBJ2-7, with 7 bases that match TRBD1. CDR3 length: 13 residues. Germline CDR1 and CDR2: MDHEN and SYDVKM. The junction had 4 bases not matched to a gene; V was cut back by 7 bases and J by 1 base. The DNA for the CDR3 is TGTGCCAGCACCAGACAGGGTTCCTACGAGCAGTACTTC. This translates into CASTRQGSYEQYF.